This passage covers 12 T cell receptor beta chains from one sample sequenced in a study of cytomegalovirus exposure and HLA in healthy donors. Primers: 60 Vbeta forward and 13 Jbeta reverse. The protocol was immunoSEQ multiplex PCR, while the TCRdb copy is restricted to in-frame clones and leaves out a portion. Among under 200,000 clones listed, more than 65% were seen once. Sequenced material: PBMCs. The receptor set was obtained from a man aged 50 to 59 in good health and CMV-seropositive.

The chain links TRBV15 to TRBJ1-2; D possibly corresponds to TRBD1 (6 bases). V lost 0 bases, J lost 6 bases, and 8 bases lay in between. Germline values: CDR1 LNHNV, CDR2 YYDKDF (reference sequence). This CDR3 contains 13 residues. The CDR3 sequence: CATSRDPGDGYTF. The CDR3 DNA reads as TGTGCCACCAGCAGAGATCCAGGGGATGGCTACACCTTC.

Only a few counts were recorded for this clone. The chain is built from TRBV30 and TRBJ1-4, with a weak D call TRBD1 (5 bases). There are 14 residues in the CDR3. V was shortened by 4 bases and J by 8 bases, with 17 bases between the two germline ends. From germline, CDR1 is GTSNPN and CDR2 SVGIG (reference sequence). The CDR3 loop is CAWTYPGRGEKLFF. As DNA, the CDR3 is TGTGCCTGGACCTACCCGGGGCGGGGAGAAAAACTGTTTTTT.

The chain has TRBV27 and TRBJ1-2; 12 bases are a match to TRBD1. After removal of 6 bases from V and 7 bases from J, the junction contained 9 bases not matched to a gene. CDR1 is MNHEY and CDR2 is SMNVEV in the germline V gene (reference sequence). The CDR3 consists of 15 residues. The CDR3: CASSQGQGAESGYTF. The DNA for the CDR3 is TGTGCCAGCAGCCAGGGACAGGGGGCCGAGAGTGGCTACACCTTC.

The chain has TRBV2 and TRBJ1-1; possible D gene TRBD1, 5 bases. Germline lookup yields CDR1 SNHLY and CDR2 FYNNEI. Trimming shortened V by 5 bases and J by 0 bases, and 16 bases separated the two germline ends. The CDR3 is made up of 16 amino acids. CDR3 sequence (DNA): TGTGCCAGCAGTCCCCCGGGACTACGGATGAACACTGAAGCTTTCTTT. It translates to CASSPPGLRMNTEAFF.

This clone was observed once. V gene TRBV18 combines with J gene TRBJ1-1, with TRBD1 identical over 9 bases. This CDR3 has 16 amino acids. Per germline, CDR1 KGHSH and CDR2 LQKENI. V trimming: 3 bases; J trimming: 3 bases; junction bases outside the gene matches: 8. CDR3 sequence: CASSPTGGNKDTEAFF. Written as DNA, the CDR3 is TGTGCCAGCTCACCGACAGGGGGAAATAAGGACACTGAAGCTTTCTTT.

The rearrangement uses TRBV4-1 and TRBJ1-5, with unresolved D. From germline, CDR1 is MGHRA and CDR2 YSYEKL. The CDR3 spans 14 residues. The V end was cut by 1 base, the J end by 2 bases, with 6 bases between. In DNA, the CDR3 is TGCGCCAGCAGCCAAGTCGGGGGCAATCAGCCCCAGCATTTT. As protein: CASSQVGGNQPQHF.

This clone appeared a few times. The rearrangement links TRBV5-8 to TRBJ2-4, with D perhaps matching TRBD2 (6 bases). The CDR3 length is 12 residues. Germline V gene lookup returns CDR1 SGHTS and CDR2 YDEGEE. V was trimmed by 4 bases and J by 16 bases, leaving 18 bases between them. CDR3 sequence (DNA): TGTGCCAGCAGCGCGCCCCGGGAGCCCGGTTACTTC. Translated, it gives CASSAPREPGYF.

With respect to this clone: Germline and junction disagree at one end, which may indicate a read error. This CDR3 is also generated by other DNA sequences in the sample. This chain uses TRBV5-1 with TRBJ1-1; D may be TRBD1 (6 bases). The CDR3 extends over 14 amino acids. Germline V gene data show CDR1 as SGHRS and CDR2 as YFSETQ. For the CDR3, the DNA is TGCGCCAGCAGCCCCCCAGGGGCGAACACTGAGGCTTTCTTT. It specifies CASSPPGANTEAFF.

J is TRBJ1-1 and V is TRBV6-5, with D unclear. From germline, CDR1 is MNHEY and CDR2 SVGAGI. V was clipped by 4 bases and J by 1 base, with 7 bases between them. This CDR3 is built from 13 residues. In DNA, the CDR3 is TGTGCCAGCAGTTTCCTAGAGAACACTGAAGCTTTCTTT. It specifies CASSFLENTEAFF.

The chain has TRBV11-2 and TRBJ2-1; 8 positions match TRBD1. The junction had 11 bases not matched to a gene; V was cut back by 6 bases and J by 7 bases. Looked up from germline, CDR1 is SGHAT and CDR2 is FQNNGV. The CDR3 has 15 residues. CDR3 nucleotides: TGTGCCAGCAGGAGAGACAGGGGACGGGGGAATGAGCAGTTCTTC. This gives the protein CASRRDRGRGNEQFF. Full variable domain (remainder filled in from reference TRBV11-2 and TRBJ2-1): EAGVAQSPRYKIIEKRQSVAFWCNPISGHATLYWYQQILGQGPKLLIQFQNNGVVDDSQLPKDRFSAERLKGVDSTLKIQPAKLEDSAVYLCASRRDRGRGNEQFFGPGTRLTVL.

The gene calls are TRBV29-1 and TRBJ2-3, with 7 bases matching TRBD2. The CDR3 is made up of 15 amino acids. V lost 2 bases, J lost 1 base, and 6 bases stayed unmatched. The germline CDR1 and CDR2 sequences are SQVTM and ANQGSEA. As DNA, the CDR3 is TGCAGCGTTGAATGGGGGGGACGCGGCACAGATACGCAGTATTTT. Translating gives CSVEWGGRGTDTQYF.

This clone was counted between two and nine times. This chain uses TRBV2 with TRBJ2-7; D possibly corresponds to TRBD2 (6 bases). Germline V gene sequence: CDR1 SNHLY, CDR2 FYNNEI. The CDR3 length is 17 residues. V lost 4 bases and J lost 5, with 24 bases in between. CDR3 region: CASSGATPGEYGDEQYF. In DNA, the CDR3 is TGTGCCAGCAGTGGAGCAACCCCGGGGGAATACGGAGACGAGCAGTACTTC.